This entry concerns a single TCR beta chain. This clone's antigen is unknown. To prepare the library, the immunoSEQ multiplex PCR assay was applied. The multiplex PCR relied on a mix of 60 forward primers for TCR Vbeta segments and 13 reverse primers for TCR Jbeta segments. A multiplex PCR assay on genomic DNA amplified the CDR3 region of rearranged TCR beta genes. The Illumina HiSeq System was used to sequence the amplified TCR beta libraries as 87-base-pair reads. In the source study's methods: Across the 670 or so repertoires, a later analysis counted about 81 million unique TCR beta chains, roughly 11 million of which were shared by at least two donors. A nearest-neighbor algorithm error-corrected the raw reads and collapsed the reads into unique sequences, merging closely related sequences to remove PCR and sequencing errors. V, D and J gene segments were assigned by aligning CDR3 sequences to IMGT reference sequences. For a sequence to be retained, a match of at least six nucleotides was required to both a V gene segment and a J gene segment. A rearrangement counted as productive if the CDR3 had no stop codons and remained in frame with V and J, and every other rearrangement counted as non-productive. Following IMGT convention, CDR3 was defined as the stretch from the second conserved V-encoded cysteine up to the conserved J-encoded phenylalanine. Sequences without an unambiguous match to a single V gene segment were excluded from the earlier analysis of about 600 of the donors. In an earlier analysis of several hundred of the donors, V segments were called functional above 56.7% productive rearrangements and were called segregating when the between-donor standard deviation exceeded 5%. A statistical classification framework was developed to diagnose cytomegalovirus status using the catalog of TCR beta chain sequences. V and J gene assignment, in a later analysis, came from comparing TCR nucleotide sequences with IMGT/GENE-DB human TR gene sequences. A later analysis assigned CDR3 sequences and most-parsimonious VDJ recombination scenarios with the TCRdist pipeline. In a later analysis, each TCR beta chain was defined by its CDR3 amino acid sequence together with its V-gene family, and reads without a unique V-gene family were excluded. In a later analysis, fewer than 600 highly shared, low-generation-probability nucleotide sequences were removed to address suspected cross-contamination and a sequencing artifact. In a later analysis, a clonal expansion index for each public chain was calculated from normalized within-repertoire ranks of inferred template counts. Generation probabilities in a later analysis came from a VDJ recombination model fitted to out-of-frame rearrangements, and those results were checked against IGoR. In a later analysis, hypergeometric tests were used to score TCR-TCR, TCR-HLA and TCR-CMV co-occurrence, with a repertoire-size bias correction applied to TCR pairs. False discovery rates were estimated in a later analysis by permuting HLA or CMV assignments 20 times. In a later analysis, co-occurring TCRs were grouped using DBSCAN, with TCRdist sequence similarity added in when clustering inside HLA-allele-positive subsets. For co-occurrence clustering, repertoires with fewer than 30,000 or more than 120,000 public chains were excluded, along with several repertoires with anomalous nucleotide sharing. The table comes from immuneACCESS by way of TCRdb, which keeps in-frame sequences with V and J called. Part of the clones is missing from these tables; in studies checked, under half for an unresolved V gene and the rest for unknown reasons. V, J and clone size derive from that table, while D and trimming were established from the DNA sequence. The sample table holds under 250,000 clones. The ten largest clones take up 0.9% to 1.4% of the sample.

The data were taken from a study of cytomegalovirus exposure and HLA in healthy donors (dated by TCRdb to 2015 to 2018). Concerning the study at large: An earlier analysis of approximately 640 of the donors reported 250 to 300 Gb of sequence data and 117 million unique TCR beta sequences from 150 million to 200 million T cells. Several DR-DQ haplotypes were handled as single units for association and clustering, since linkage in the cohort was strong. The aim of the study was to test whether cataloging public T cell receptors could identify signatures of past pathogen exposure. A later genetic analysis took genome-wide SNP genotypes for about 65% of the roughly 670 donors and used that subset as a discovery cohort. Using immunosequencing, the study profiled T cell repertoires from 666 subjects and related those repertoires to cytomegalovirus serostatus. In a later analysis, previously published TCR beta repertoires from 670 or so donors were re-analyzed and high-resolution HLA genotyping was added so that TCR occurrence patterns could be studied. Donor age, sex, ethnicity and CMV serostatus were collected together with the repertoire data. An earlier analysis of nearly 600 of the donors applied high-throughput TCR beta sequencing to assess whether each TCR beta V gene segment acted as functional or pseudogenic. An early release that covered 500 to 800 HLA-typed donors contained approximately 290 gigabases of sequencing data and 65 million to 100 million unique TCR sequences. The number of typed donors differed by locus: 629-630 for A, B, C, DRB1 and DQB1; 500 to 550 for DQA1; over 600 for DPA1; and some 450 for DPB1. All discovery cohort repertoires had been generated using a single sequencing platform. The genetic ancestry cluster associated with self-reported Caucasian donors included about 81% of the roughly 390 genotyped donors. Rather than using new phenotypic data, the later analysis identified candidate immune exposures from TCR beta sequences and from how often those sequences occurred across donors. To predict cytomegalovirus infection status, the study combined high-throughput TCR immunosequencing, statistical association of individual TCRs with disease status, and machine learning. In addition to the first cohort of 650 to 800 subjects, a separate validation cohort of approximately 130 different subjects was used. Class I and class II HLA loci were covered by the typing at four-digit resolution. Across under 500 genotyped donors of the cohort, an average of about 240,000 unique TCR beta nucleotide sequences per donor were sequenced, and roughly 20% of those sequences were non-productive.

The cohort consisted of 666 healthy bone marrow donors. All cohort members were sampled while nominally healthy, although unrecorded immune exposures were likely present. The donor tested CMV seropositive and was one of the 289 seropositive cohort members. Each donor provided a peripheral blood sample, and peripheral blood mononuclear cells were used for TCR beta sequencing. Genomic DNA was extracted from the blood cell samples with the Qiagen DNeasy Blood Extraction Kit. Study-wide findings and limitations: A later genetic analysis associated a missense DCLRE1C variant with V-gene and J-gene trimming of TCR beta chains, and an independent cohort replicated the association. In this cohort, only TCR beta chains were sequenced, and detectable features were limited by the absence of alpha or paired-chain data. A cluster of highly shared sequence variants was judged likely to be a technical artifact of the sequencing pipeline. A later analysis reported that several top co-occurrence clusters appeared linked to parvovirus B19, influenza, CMV and Epstein-Barr virus. Across donors, most TCR sequences were observed very rarely, whereas some public TCRs were present in many individuals. The authors suggested that the approach could potentially be extended to other disease states and immunological phenotypes. In an earlier analysis of about 540 of the donors, most TCR beta V segments were observed in productive rearrangements about 90% or about 30% of the time, broadly matching IMGT annotations. CMV serostatus was the only immune exposure information available for the cohort. Because HLA typing was missing for some donors at each locus, association tests included only the typed subset. A few of the identified cytomegalovirus-associated TCR beta chains were confirmed in vitro to be specific for cytomegalovirus antigens. Strong co-occurrence of HLA alleles, especially DR and DQ, made assigning TCR associations to individual alleles difficult. The classifier was reported to diagnose cytomegalovirus status with high specificity and sensitivity in both the original and validation cohorts. In a later analysis, HLA-associated TCR beta chains showed more clonal expansion and lower generation probabilities than non-associated chains that were equally common. At a false discovery rate of 0.05, a later analysis linked roughly 17,000 TCR beta sequences to specific HLA alleles. Correlated functional status among segregating V segments might reflect linkage disequilibrium, but an unknown experimental factor could not be ruled out. A further reported finding was that TCR beta sequences accurately predicted the HLA-A and HLA-B alleles for most subjects in the first cohort. Roughly uniform sequencing depth across donors was assumed in presence/absence analyses, although this assumption may not hold. A later analysis found that TCR association rates varied across HLA loci, with DRB1 alleles showing the most associated TCRs and HLA-C alleles the fewest. Compared with the 666-donor mean, donors in an Asian-associated ancestry cluster had fewer N-insertions in productive TCRs, according to a later genetic analysis. Because counts were too low, under 20 rarely observed V segments, including chromosome 9 orphons, were left out of the earlier analysis of roughly 600 of the donors. The study listed approximately 150 TCR beta chains as associated with cytomegalovirus. A later analysis found that most CMV-associated TCR beta chains appeared HLA-restricted, with HLA associations seemingly driven largely by CMV exposure.

The sequencing input was PBMCs. The TCR comes from a girl aged 2 to 10 in good health and CMV-seropositive.

At the DNA level, the sequence is TGTGCCAGCAGTTTAACTATCAGGGGTGAAGCTTTCTTT. Its translation is CASSLTIRGEAFF. Recombination joined TRBV28 with TRBJ1-1; the D segment could be TRBD1, given 6 matching bases. Inclusive of the bounding cysteine and phenylalanine, the CDR3 is 13 residues long. Only CDR3 DNA remains: 39 bases, in frame from the first base. V was cut back by 2 bases and J by 7 bases, leaving a gap of 11 bases between them. The germline V gene provides CDR1 MDHEN and CDR2 SYDVKM. Reference TRBV28 and TRBJ1-1 genes cover what lies past the CDR3, so the full variable domain is DVKVTQSSRYLVKRTGEKVFLECVQDMDHENMFWYRQDPGLGLRLIYFSYDVKMKEKGDIPEGYSVSREKKERFSLILESASTNQTSMYLCASSLTIRGEAFFGQGTRLTVV.